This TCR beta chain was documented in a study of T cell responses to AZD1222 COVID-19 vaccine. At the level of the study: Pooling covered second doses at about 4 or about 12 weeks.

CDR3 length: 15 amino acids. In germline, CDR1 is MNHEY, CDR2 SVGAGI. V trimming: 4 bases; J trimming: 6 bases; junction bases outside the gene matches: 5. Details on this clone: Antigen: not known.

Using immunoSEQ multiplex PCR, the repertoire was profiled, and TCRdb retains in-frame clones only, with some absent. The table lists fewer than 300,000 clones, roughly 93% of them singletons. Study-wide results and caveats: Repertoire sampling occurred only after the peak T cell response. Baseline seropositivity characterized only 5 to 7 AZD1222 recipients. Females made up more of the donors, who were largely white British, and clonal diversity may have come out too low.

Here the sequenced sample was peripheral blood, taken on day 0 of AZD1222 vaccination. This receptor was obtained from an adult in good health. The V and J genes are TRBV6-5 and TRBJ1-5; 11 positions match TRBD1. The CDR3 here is CASSSGQGESQPQHF. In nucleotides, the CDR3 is TGTGCCAGCAGTTCGGGACAGGGGGAGAGTCAGCCCCAGCATTTT.